This T cell receptor beta chain was retrieved from a study of blood T cell repertoires in COVID-19. Turning to the study itself: PBMCs, B-cell-depleted T cells, or T cells were the source of the cDNA or gDNA that made up the material.

Trimming removed 0 bases at V and 7 bases at J, with 16 bases between. Germline CDR1 reads LGHNT; CDR2 reads FRNRAP. The CDR3 totals 16 residues. Study processing details: It was from reference gene primer amplification that nucleated cell counts were estimated. Profiled with immunoSEQ multiplex PCR; TCRdb holds only in-frame clones, not every one. D and trimming come from the DNA, and the V and J calls and clone size come from that table. In the table there are approximately 300,000 clones, around 84% of which are singletons. The participants were between roughly 18 and 89 years old and came from about two dozen US areas. Which cohort a participant joined came from the clinical history participants gave.

This sequence joins TRBV12-5 and TRBJ1-5, with D possibly TRBD1 on 6 matching bases. The receptor comes from a man aged 30 to 39 who had recovered from COVID-19. The material sequenced was PBMCs or T cells enriched from blood (not recorded which). The CDR3 nucleotides read TGTGCTAGTGGTTTGGTATCAGGGGTTTCTCTACAGCCCCAGCATTTT. This translates into CASGLVSGVSLQPQHF.